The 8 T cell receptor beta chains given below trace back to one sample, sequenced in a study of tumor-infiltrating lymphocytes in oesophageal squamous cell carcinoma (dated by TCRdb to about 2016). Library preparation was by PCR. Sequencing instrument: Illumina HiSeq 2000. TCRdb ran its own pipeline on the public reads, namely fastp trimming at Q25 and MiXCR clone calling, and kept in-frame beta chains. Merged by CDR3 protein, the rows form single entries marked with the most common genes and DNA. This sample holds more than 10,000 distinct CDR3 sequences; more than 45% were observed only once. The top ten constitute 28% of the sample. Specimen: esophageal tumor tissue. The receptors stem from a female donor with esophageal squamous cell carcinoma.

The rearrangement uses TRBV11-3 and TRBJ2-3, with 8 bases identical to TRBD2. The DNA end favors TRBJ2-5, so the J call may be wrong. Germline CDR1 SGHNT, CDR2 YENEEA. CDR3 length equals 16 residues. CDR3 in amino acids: CASSLGLAGNQETQYF. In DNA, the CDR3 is TGTGCCAGCAGCTTAGGTCTAGCGGGCAACCAAGAGACCCAGTACTTC.

CDR3 DNA sequence: TGTGCCAGCAGCTTAGCGGGAAGGGATAGTGAGCAGTTCTTC. Amino acids: CASSLAGRDSEQFF. The V and J genes are TRBV7-8 and TRBJ2-1; the D is unclear. The length of the CDR3 is 14 residues. Germline lookup yields CDR1 SGHVS and CDR2 FQNEAQ. The V end lost 0 bases, the J end lost 9 bases, and 12 bases lay between the germline ends. Full variable domain (rest looked up from reference TRBV7-8 and TRBJ2-1): GAGVSQSPRYKVAKRGQDVALRCDPISGHVSLFWYQQALGQGPEFLTYFQNEAQLDKSGLPSDRFFAERPEGSVSTLKIQRTQQEDSAVYLCASSLAGRDSEQFFGPGTRLTVL.

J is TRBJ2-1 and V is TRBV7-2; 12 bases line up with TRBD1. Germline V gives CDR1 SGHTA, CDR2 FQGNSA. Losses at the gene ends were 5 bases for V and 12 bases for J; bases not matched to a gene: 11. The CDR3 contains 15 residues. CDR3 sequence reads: CASSPGTGGGISQFF. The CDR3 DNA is TGTGCCAGCAGCCCCGGGACAGGGGGCGGAATATCGCAGTTCTTC.

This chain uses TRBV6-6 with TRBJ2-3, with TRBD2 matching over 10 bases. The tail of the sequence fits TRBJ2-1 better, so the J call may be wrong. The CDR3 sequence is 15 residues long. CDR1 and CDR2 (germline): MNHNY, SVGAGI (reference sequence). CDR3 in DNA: TGTGCCAGCTCCCTTAGAAGCGGGAGGGCCAATGAGCAGTTCTTC. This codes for CASSLRSGRANEQFF.

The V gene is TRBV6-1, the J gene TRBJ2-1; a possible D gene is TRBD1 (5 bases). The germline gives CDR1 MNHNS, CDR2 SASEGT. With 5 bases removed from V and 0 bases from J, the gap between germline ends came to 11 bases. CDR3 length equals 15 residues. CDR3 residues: CASSSDRLSYNEQFF. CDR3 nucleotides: TGTGCCAGCAGTTCAGACAGACTCTCCTACAATGAGCAGTTCTTC.

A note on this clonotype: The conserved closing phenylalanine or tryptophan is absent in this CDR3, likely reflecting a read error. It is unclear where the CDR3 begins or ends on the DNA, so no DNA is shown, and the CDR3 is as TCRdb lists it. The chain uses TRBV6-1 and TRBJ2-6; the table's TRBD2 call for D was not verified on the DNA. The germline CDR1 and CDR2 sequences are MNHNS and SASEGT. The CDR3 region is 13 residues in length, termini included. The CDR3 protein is CASSLGNEQFFGP.

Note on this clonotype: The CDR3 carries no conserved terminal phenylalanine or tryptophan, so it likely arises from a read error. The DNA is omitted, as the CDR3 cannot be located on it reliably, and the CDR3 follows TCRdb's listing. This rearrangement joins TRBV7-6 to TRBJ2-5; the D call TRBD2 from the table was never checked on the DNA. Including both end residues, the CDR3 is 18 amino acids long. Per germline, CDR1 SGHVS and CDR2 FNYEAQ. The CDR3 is CASSLERATMYNEQFFGA.

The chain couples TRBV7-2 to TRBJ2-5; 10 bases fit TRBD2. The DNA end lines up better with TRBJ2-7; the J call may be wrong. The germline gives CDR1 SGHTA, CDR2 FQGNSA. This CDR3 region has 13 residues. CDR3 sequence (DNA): TGTGCCAGCAGCTCTCGACTAGCGGGCGAGCAGTACTTC. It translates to CASSSRLAGEQYF.